These 23 T cell receptor beta chains were all obtained from the same sample, sequenced in a study of cytomegalovirus exposure and HLA in healthy donors. Using immunoSEQ multiplex PCR, the repertoire was profiled, and TCRdb retains in-frame clones only, with some absent. The data contain 250,000 to 350,000 clones, 88% of them singletons. Sequenced sample: PBMCs. These receptors all come from a man under 40 in good health and CMV-seronegative.

This clone was seen once. The genes are TRBV6-1 and TRBJ1-2; D remains ambiguous. Looked up from germline, CDR1 is MNHNS and CDR2 is SASEGT. The CDR3 extends over 15 amino acids. V gave up 0 bases and J gave up 4 bases, with 12 bases separating them. DNA for the CDR3: TGTGCCAGCAGTGAAGCGCTGCGGTTACTCTATGGCTACACCTTC. It yields the protein CASSEALRLLYGYTF.

This clone was observed a single time. This chain uses TRBV7-9 with TRBJ1-4; 9 nucleotides match TRBD1. Germline CDR1 and CDR2: SEHNR and FQNEAQ (reference sequence). CDR3 length: 15 amino acids. J was trimmed by 7 bases and V by 5 bases; bases with no gene match: 8. The DNA of the CDR3 is TGTGCCAGCAGCCCGCCGACAGGGGGAAGTGAAAAACTGTTTTTT. Protein product: CASSPPTGGSEKLFF.

This clone was observed once. The chain recombines TRBV6-5 with TRBJ2-5, with 9 bases fitting TRBD2. Trimming at V came to 6 bases and at J to 6 bases, leaving 8 bases not matched to a gene. This CDR3 contains 14 residues. CDR1 is MNHEY, CDR2 SVGAGI, per germline. The chain's CDR3 is CASRLSGTSQTQYF. The CDR3 nucleotides read TGTGCCAGCAGACTTTCCGGGACTAGCCAGACCCAGTACTTC.

This clone was counted only a few times. The CDR3 DNA reads as TGTGCCATCAGGACACCTTCCTACGAGCAGTACTTC. This gives the protein CAIRTPSYEQYF. V and J are TRBV10-3 and TRBJ2-7; D is uncertain. Trimming pared 6 bases from V and 1 base from J, leaving 7 bases between. In germline, CDR1 is ENHRY, CDR2 SYGVKD. The CDR3 runs 12 residues.

The V call is TRBV7-6, the J call TRBJ2-7, with 8 bases fitting TRBD1. This CDR3 has 12 amino acids. The J segment lost 4 bases and the V segment lost 10 bases, leaving 6 bases of the junction unmatched. Germline V gene lookup returns CDR1 SGHVS and CDR2 FNYEAQ. CDR3 loop: CATGGQGYEQYF. CDR3 nucleotide sequence: TGTGCCACCGGAGGACAGGGTTACGAGCAGTACTTC.

This clone was recorded only once. This rearrangement joins TRBV5-1 to TRBJ2-7, with TRBD1 identical over 7 bases. Germline V gives CDR1 SGHRS, CDR2 YFSETQ. V trimming: 0 bases; J trimming: 4 bases; junction bases outside the gene matches: 7. This CDR3 contains 15 residues. This CDR3 is CASSLVAGGRYEQYF. The CDR3 DNA reads as TGCGCCAGCAGCTTGGTGGCAGGGGGAAGGTACGAGCAGTACTTC.

The chain combines TRBV10-3 with TRBJ2-7; TRBD1 matches at 9 bases. V lost 7 bases and J lost 5; bases outside the gene matches: 6. The CDR3 is made up of 13 amino acids. The germline V gene has CDR1 ENHRY and CDR2 SYGVKD. DNA of the CDR3: TGTGCCATCACTTCGGGACAGGGTGACGAGCAGTACTTC. Protein product: CAITSGQGDEQYF.

This sequence joins TRBV6-4 and TRBJ2-1; 8 positions match TRBD1. In germline, CDR1 is MRHNA, CDR2 SNTAGT. The CDR3 is 15 amino acids. The junction had 7 bases not matched to a gene; V was cut back by 4 bases and J by 5 bases. The CDR3 DNA follows: TGTGCCAGCAGTGCCGCTGGGACAGGAAACAATGAGCAGTTCTTC. It translates to CASSAAGTGNNEQFF.

V and J are TRBV6-4 and TRBJ2-7; 8 bases match TRBD2. The J segment lost 10 bases and the V segment lost 4 bases, leaving 18 bases of the junction unmatched. This CDR3 is 16 amino acids long. Germline CDR1 reads MRHNA; CDR2 reads SNTAGT. The DNA for the CDR3 is TGTGCCAGCAGTGTTGAAGCGGGGGCGGCCCCTCGGAATCAGTACTTC. Translation: CASSVEAGAAPRNQYF.

This chain links TRBV11-2 with TRBJ2-7, with D possibly matching TRBD1 (5 bases). This CDR3 has 13 amino acids. V was pared by 1 base and J by 12 bases, with 16 bases between. Germline CDR1 reads SGHAT; CDR2 reads FQNNGV. CDR3 residues: CASSLVSDRWAYF. CDR3 sequence (DNA): TGTGCCAGCAGCTTAGTCTCTGACAGATGGGCGTACTTC. The complete variable domain, with remaining parts taken from reference TRBV11-2 and TRBJ2-7, reads EAGVAQSPRYKIIEKRQSVAFWCNPISGHATLYWYQQILGQGPKLLIQFQNNGVVDDSQLPKDRFSAERLKGVDSTLKIQPAKLEDSAVYLCASSLVSDRWAYFGPGTRLTVT.

In this sample, this clone turned up a few times. This chain connects TRBV6-4 to TRBJ2-2, with 9 nucleotides matching TRBD1. CDR1 MRHNA and CDR2 SNTAGT come from the germline V gene. V shed 4 bases and J 6 bases; nucleotides not matched to a gene: 6. The CDR3 spans 15 residues. CDR3 residues: CASSVRQGESGELFF. The CDR3 coding sequence is TGTGCCAGCAGTGTTCGACAGGGGGAATCCGGGGAGCTGTTTTTT.

The sample holds one count of this clone. The rearrangement uses TRBV6-5 and TRBJ1-1; maybe TRBD1 (5 bases). This CDR3 contains 12 residues. The V and J ends lost 6 bases and 1 base respectively, with 6 bases between them. The germline CDR1 and CDR2 sequences are MNHEY and SVGAGI. CDR3 in DNA: TGTGCCAGCAGCGACAGGAACACTGAAGCTTTCTTT. This gives the protein CASSDRNTEAFF.

The chain carries TRBV11-2 and TRBJ2-7, with TRBD1 matching 7 bases. The CDR3 contains 13 residues. With 5 bases clipped from V and 2 bases from J, the junction kept 3 bases outside the gene matches. The germline V gene encodes CDR1 SGHAT and CDR2 FQNNGV. The CDR3 protein is CASSIRGPYEQYF. CDR3 DNA: TGTGCCAGCAGCATTAGGGGGCCCTACGAGCAGTACTTC.

The chain couples TRBV10-1 to TRBJ2-5; 8 bases fit TRBD2. This CDR3 comprises 13 residues. J was trimmed by 5 bases and V by 10 bases; bases with no gene match: 9. The germline CDR1 and CDR2 sequences are WNHNN and SYGVQD (reference sequence). CDR3 nucleotides: TGCGCCACCTCGTTTAGCGGGGTCGAGACCCAGTACTTC. Encoded protein: CATSFSGVETQYF.

CDR3 amino acids: CASSLSGQGANEQFF. CDR3 sequence (DNA): TGTGCCAGCAGCTTATCCGGACAGGGGGCGAATGAGCAGTTCTTC. The chain joins TRBV7-9 to TRBJ2-1, with 11 bases that match TRBD1. This CDR3 is built from 15 residues. Germline CDR1 SEHNR, CDR2 FQNEAQ (reference sequence). V shed 2 bases, J shed 7 bases, and the junction held 4 bases outside the gene matches.

The chain couples TRBV10-3 to TRBJ2-1, with TRBD2 matching over 8 bases. The CDR3 has 15 residues. V dropped 5 bases and J dropped 1; count of bases not matched to a gene: 4. Germline CDR1 ENHRY, CDR2 SYGVKD. CDR3 bases: TGTGCCATCAGTTCGGGGGGGCGATCCTACAATGAGCAGTTCTTC. Its protein product is CAISSGGRSYNEQFF.

The chain has TRBV5-1 and TRBJ1-1; D unclear. V lost 0 bases and J lost 2, with 8 bases in between. The CDR3 extends over 14 amino acids. The germline gives CDR1 SGHRS, CDR2 YFSETQ. The chain's CDR3 is CASSLAGYNTEAFF. The CDR3 DNA sequence: TGCGCCAGCAGCTTGGCCGGGTACAACACTGAAGCTTTCTTT.

A remark on this clone: Additional DNA sequences in this sample encode the identical CDR3. The chain employs TRBV6-5 and TRBJ2-7; TRBD1 agrees at 11 bases. The J segment lost 3 bases and the V segment lost 4 bases, leaving 2 bases of the junction unmatched. The CDR3 totals 14 residues. Germline assignment: CDR1 MNHEY and CDR2 SVGAGI. This CDR3 is CASSFGTGGYEQYF. The DNA of the CDR3 is TGTGCCAGCAGTTTCGGGACAGGGGGCTACGAGCAGTACTTC.

This chain links TRBV10-1 with TRBJ2-1, with a weak D call TRBD1 (6 bases). Trimming pared 6 bases from V and 3 bases from J, leaving 15 bases between. The germline gives CDR1 WNHNN, CDR2 SYGVQD (reference sequence). The CDR3 totals 15 residues. The CDR3 region has the DNA TGCGCCAGCAGGGAGGACAGAGGAATCTACAATGAGCAGTTCTTC. This translates into CASREDRGIYNEQFF.

The CDR3: CASSLGQGGGTDTQYF. The CDR3 region has the DNA TGTGCCAGCAGCTTGGGACAGGGGGGAGGCACAGATACGCAGTATTTT. This sequence joins TRBV7-9 and TRBJ2-3, with 11 nucleotides matching TRBD1. Looked up from germline, CDR1 is SEHNR and CDR2 is FQNEAQ (reference sequence). This CDR3 contains 16 residues. The J segment lost 1 base and the V segment lost 3 bases, leaving 3 bases of the junction unmatched.

The chain has TRBV19 and TRBJ1-1; 8 bases fit TRBD1. The CDR3 totals 16 residues. The V gene end was trimmed by 6 bases and the J gene end by 0 bases; junction bases not matched to a gene: 9. Germline CDR1 reads LNHDA; CDR2 reads SQIVND (reference sequence). DNA for the CDR3: TGTGCCAGTAGGTCCTCCGGGACAGGCATGAACACTGAAGCTTTCTTT. This gives the protein CASRSSGTGMNTEAFF.

This CDR3 reads CASSTGYGDTQYF. The CDR3 nucleotides read TGTGCCAGTTCTACAGGATATGGAGATACGCAGTATTTT. This rearrangement joins TRBV19 to TRBJ2-3; TRBD1 is a possible D gene (5 bases). V was clipped by 8 bases and J by 5 bases, with 14 bases between them. CDR1 and CDR2 (germline): LNHDA, SQIVND (reference sequence). CDR3 size: 13 residues.

This clone appeared a few times. V usage is TRBV2 and J usage is TRBJ1-2, with 10 positions matching TRBD1. Germline V gene sequence: CDR1 SNHLY, CDR2 FYNNEI. The CDR3 contains 14 residues. J lost 7 bases, V lost 3 bases, and 5 bases had no gene match. The DNA for the CDR3 is TGTGCCAGCAGTGAGGGACAGGGGTTCGGTGGCTACACCTTC. Translated, it gives CASSEGQGFGGYTF.